Listed here are 19 T cell receptor beta chains from one sample, sequenced in a study of cytomegalovirus exposure and HLA in healthy donors. PCR employed 60 Vbeta and 13 Jbeta primers. Clones were read by immunoSEQ multiplex PCR, and TCRdb kept only the in-frame ones, dropping some. The table shows 150,000 to 200,000 clones, with roughly 80% occurring only once. Input material: PBMCs. These TCRs come from a male donor in good health and CMV-seronegative.

CDR3 DNA sequence: TGTGCCAGCAGCCTAAGCGGGGTAGCGGGGGGCTTCTACGAGCAGTACTTC. It codes for CASSLSGVAGGFYEQYF. This chain links TRBV27 with TRBJ2-7; 10 bases are shared with TRBD2. The length of the CDR3 is 17 residues. V lost 6 bases, J lost 3 bases, and 14 bases stayed unmatched. CDR1 and CDR2 from the germline V gene are MNHEY and SMNVEV (reference sequence).

This clone came up once. V gene TRBV13 combines with J gene TRBJ2-5; 7 positions match TRBD2. CDR1 and CDR2 (germline): PRHDT, FYEKMQ (reference sequence). Trimming took 1 base from V and 7 from J; bases not matched to a gene: 9. The CDR3 is 15 residues long. The CDR3 region has the DNA TGTGCCAGCAGCTTAGATCCGGGAGGAATTGGGACCCAGTACTTC. Translating it yields CASSLDPGGIGTQYF.

The J gene is TRBJ2-3, the V gene TRBV20-1; D gene unclear. The CDR3 spans 11 residues. Between the trimmed V and J ends, which lost 7 bases and 4 bases, there was a span of 9 bases. Germline assignment: CDR1 DFQATT and CDR2 SNEGSKA (reference sequence). CDR3 residues: CSVSSSDTQYF. CDR3 sequence (DNA): TGCAGTGTTAGTTCATCAGATACGCAGTATTTT.

The chain recombines TRBV7-3 with TRBJ1-3; D is uncertain. V was shortened by 5 bases and J by 0 bases, with 11 bases between the two germline ends. The CDR3 has 15 amino acids. Germline CDR1 and CDR2: SGHTA and FQGTGA. CDR3 nucleotide sequence: TGTGCCAGCAGCCTGCTCCCACACTCTGGAAACACCATATATTTT. Translating it yields CASSLLPHSGNTIYF.

The V and J genes are TRBV19 and TRBJ1-1; a weak D match, TRBD1 (5 bases). V lost 8 bases and J 0 bases, leaving 19 bases between the germline ends. CDR3 length: 16 residues. Germline assignment: CDR1 LNHDA and CDR2 SQIVND (reference sequence). CDR3 loop: CASWDSTGRMNTEAFF. The CDR3 nucleotides read TGTGCCAGTTGGGACTCCACTGGGCGAATGAACACTGAAGCTTTCTTT.

The chain links TRBV4-2 to TRBJ2-7; D remains ambiguous. The ends were cut back, 5 bases at V and 1 base at J, with 9 bases in the middle. The CDR3 loop spans 13 amino acids. Germline V CDR1 and CDR2: LGHNA, YNFKEQ. In nucleotides, the CDR3 is TGTGCCAGCAGCTCAACTAATTCCTACGAGCAGTACTTC. Amino acids: CASSSTNSYEQYF.

The V gene is TRBV15, the J gene TRBJ2-4, with D possibly matching TRBD1 (5 bases). The CDR3 loop spans 16 amino acids. V shed 4 bases and J shed 8 bases, with 21 bases lying between them. Germline-derived CDR1 and CDR2 are LNHNV and YYDKDF (reference sequence). The CDR3 loop is CATSKETAQNRDIQYF. CDR3 coding DNA: TGTGCCACCAGCAAAGAGACAGCCCAAAATCGCGACATTCAGTACTTC.

This clone was recorded once. The chain recombines TRBV11-1 with TRBJ1-2, with D possibly matching TRBD1 (5 bases). Germline assignment: CDR1 SGHAT and CDR2 FQDESV (reference sequence). The CDR3 totals 14 residues. V shed 2 bases and J shed 5 bases, with 12 bases lying between them. The CDR3 loop reads CASSLSDSRYGYTF. The DNA of the CDR3 is TGTGCCAGCAGCTTATCCGACAGCCGGTATGGCTACACCTTC.

This clone was detected once. An end of the junction does not agree with germline; a read error may underlie this. V and J are TRBV30 and TRBJ1-1; maybe TRBD1 (6 bases). This CDR3 contains 14 residues. CDR1 is GTSNPN, CDR2 SVGIG, per germline (reference sequence). The CDR3 sequence is CVSTGLGVNTEALF. CDR3 DNA: TGTGTCTCAACAGGGTTGGGGGTGAACACTGAAGCTCTCTTT.

J is TRBJ1-2 and V is TRBV27; possibly TRBD1 for D (6 bases). V lost 5 bases, J lost 2 bases, and 24 bases lay in between. CDR3 size: 18 residues. The germline CDR1 and CDR2 sequences are MNHEY and SMNVEV (reference sequence). The CDR3 bases are TGTGCCAGCAGTCCTACCACCCTGGACAGCTTCCCCAACTATGGCTACACCTTC. This gives the protein CASSPTTLDSFPNYGYTF.

This rearrangement joins TRBV11-2 to TRBJ2-7; TRBD2 is a possible D gene (6 bases). CDR3 size: 16 residues. Trimming removed 5 bases at V and 4 bases at J, with 21 bases between. Germline assignment: CDR1 SGHAT and CDR2 FQNNGV. CDR3: CASSTYRLGLGYEQYF. CDR3 DNA: TGTGCCAGCAGCACCTACAGACTAGGTTTAGGGTACGAGCAGTACTTC.

The CDR3 nucleotides are TGTGCCAGCAGCGTAGTGGAGGGTTCGGGATCACCCCTCCACTTT. Its translation is CASSVVEGSGSPLHF. The chain uses TRBV9 and TRBJ1-6; unclear D gene. Trimming cost V 0 bases and J 10 bases, with 14 bases left between them. The CDR3 length is 15 residues. Germline CDR1 and CDR2: SGDLS and YYNGEE. Looking up the rest from reference TRBV9 and TRBJ1-6 gives the full variable domain: DSGVTQTPKHLITATGQRVTLRCSPRSGDLSVYWYQQSLDQGLQFLIQYYNGEERAKGNILERFSAQQFPDLHSELNLSSLELGDSALYFCASSVVEGSGSPLHFGNGTRLTVT.

The rearrangement uses TRBV9 and TRBJ1-4; D not resolved. Germline assignment: CDR1 SGDLS and CDR2 YYNGEE. The CDR3 has 15 residues. Trimming stripped 3 bases from V and 6 bases from J, with 15 bases between. Here the CDR3 reads CASSASAILDEKLFF. The CDR3 DNA sequence: TGTGCCAGCAGCGCGTCAGCGATCCTGGATGAAAAACTGTTTTTT.

The V gene is TRBV29-1, the J gene TRBJ1-5; D might be TRBD1 (6 bases). Trimming stripped 4 bases from V and 1 base from J, with 8 bases between. Germline values: CDR1 SQVTM, CDR2 ANQGSEA. The CDR3 extends over 13 amino acids. CDR3 nucleotides: TGCAGCGTTGCCAGGGGAAGCAATCAGCCCCAGCATTTT. This sequence encodes CSVARGSNQPQHF.

The J gene is TRBJ2-5, the V gene TRBV7-9; 8 nucleotides align to TRBD1. Per germline, CDR1 SEHNR and CDR2 FQNEAQ (reference sequence). The CDR3 is made up of 14 amino acids. With 5 bases clipped from V and 4 bases from J, the junction kept 6 bases outside the gene matches. CDR3 coding DNA: TGTGCCAGCAGCCTTTCCGGGACAGGAGAGACCCAGTACTTC. Protein sequence: CASSLSGTGETQYF.

This chain joins TRBV4-3 and TRBJ2-1, with D perhaps TRBD1 (5 bases). This CDR3 spans 17 amino acids. V was shortened by 0 bases and J by 0 bases, with 12 bases between the two germline ends. Germline V CDR1 and CDR2: LGHNA, YSLEER. CDR3 bases: TGCGCCAGCAGCCAAGAGGCCGGACACCGCTCCTACAATGAGCAGTTCTTC. Translation: CASSQEAGHRSYNEQFF.

The count of this clone is one. The chain has TRBV12-5 and TRBJ1-5, with D uncertain. The CDR3 has 16 amino acids. Deletions cut 5 bases from V and 0 bases from J, with 14 bases between. The V gene's germline CDR1 is LGHNT and CDR2 FRNRAP. The CDR3 region has the DNA TGTGCTAGTGGTCCGTCACAGCCTCATAGCAATCAGCCCCAGCATTTT. It yields the protein CASGPSQPHSNQPQHF.

The rearrangement uses TRBV28 and TRBJ2-3; 10 nucleotides line up with TRBD2. Germline CDR1 MDHEN, CDR2 SYDVKM. CDR3 length: 17 residues. The V segment lost 2 bases and the J segment 5 bases; nucleotides outside the gene matches: 10. The CDR3 reads CASSLIGLAEGGDTQYF. The DNA for the CDR3 is TGTGCCAGCAGTTTAATAGGACTAGCGGAGGGGGGAGATACGCAGTATTTT.

Here the CDR3 reads CASSEGFYSEKLFF. The DNA for the CDR3 is TGTGCCAGCAGTGAAGGCTTTTACAGTGAAAAACTGTTTTTT. The rearrangement uses TRBV6-1 and TRBJ1-4, with D unclear. The V gene lost 1 base and the J gene lost 7 bases, with 10 bases spanning the gap. Germline V lookup: CDR1 MNHNS, CDR2 SASEGT. The CDR3 extends over 14 amino acids.